A selection of T cell receptor beta chains follows, all from one sample in a study of T cell changes during pregnancy in multiple sclerosis. The protocol was immunoSEQ multiplex PCR, while the TCRdb copy is restricted to in-frame clones and leaves out a portion. The sample includes about 84,000 clones, 85% to 95% of them seen just once. The sample consisted of peripheral blood, taken in the second trimester of pregnancy. All receptors come from a female donor in good health, enrolled as a control in a pregnancy study. The CDR3 runs from the conserved cysteine through the conserved F or W. Where a row states a size, it is once, few, many or the class of an expanded clone; other rows omit it.

V: TRBV19
size: NA
CDR3: CASSAGQFSTDTQYF

V: TRBV4-2
size: NA
CDR3: CASSQEADSYEQYF

V: TRBV28
size: NA
CDR3: CASSLATGEQYF

V: TRBV28
size: NA
CDR3: CASRTGGLTEAFF

V: TRBV2
size: NA
CDR3: CASRVTSGSHNEQFF

V: TRBV6-1
size: NA
CDR3: CASTEGGKGDGYTF

V: TRBV14
size: NA
CDR3: CASSQGTGGWYEQYF

V: TRBV5-1
size: NA
CDR3: CASSLERALSEQFF

V: TRBV6-5
size: NA
CDR3: CASKRSATNEKLFF

V: TRBV6-1
size: NA
CDR3: CASSEALEGYGYTF

V: TRBV25-1
size: NA
CDR3: CASSERGLAGADTQYF

V: TRBV7-2
size: NA
CDR3: CASSVRTGGETQYF

V: TRBV6-5
size: NA
CDR3: CASSRLAGATDTQYF

V: TRBV19
size: NA
CDR3: CASSIFGTERNEQFF

V: TRBV4-1
size: NA
CDR3: CASSRGGDTQYF

V: TRBV27
size: NA
CDR3: CASSKGQVEGYTF

V: TRBV28
size: NA
CDR3: CASSQGQGRRRDHGNTGELFF

V: TRBV15
size: NA
CDR3: CATSEREPGNEQFF

V: TRBV6-1
size: NA
CDR3: CASSVGTSGAQETQYF

V: TRBV5-4
size: NA
CDR3: CASSRDSYGYTF

V: TRBV4-2
size: NA
CDR3: CASSHPGQGLDQPQHF

V: TRBV7-9
size: NA
CDR3: CASSLGSGINTEAFF

V: TRBV18
size: NA
CDR3: CATTRSGETQYF

V: TRBV5-5
size: NA
CDR3: CASSFGTGVYEQYF

V: TRBV5-1
size: NA
CDR3: CASSLGTGNTIYF

V: TRBV18
size: once
CDR3: CASSPAIGELFF

V: TRBV29-1
size: once
CDR3: CSVESWSGRIEQYF

V: TRBV5-6
size: NA
CDR3: CASSPVVRDEAFF

V: TRBV2
size: NA
CDR3: CASSEKQTTGELFF

V: TRBV19
size: NA
CDR3: CASSGLNRGSTYEQYF

V: TRBV2
size: NA
CDR3: CASHWRGTDTQYF

V: TRBV5-1
size: NA
CDR3: CASSLDGGGTRGNIQYF

V: TRBV5-5
size: NA
CDR3: CASSAGQGAPSSYEQYF

V: TRBV27
size: NA
CDR3: CASTTNPGQPYGYTF

V: TRBV5-4
size: NA
CDR3: CASSLYRDGYTF

V: TRBV25-1
size: NA
CDR3: CASSEKVVQGQYF

V: TRBV6-4
size: NA
CDR3: CASSVSGTDTQYF

V: TRBV21-1
size: NA
CDR3: CASSKQICIEQGSYEQYF

V: TRBV7-9
size: NA
CDR3: CASSSLARDSADF

V: TRBV6-4
size: NA
CDR3: CASTPSVGSGTDTQYF

V: TRBV2
size: NA
CDR3: CASSEQGREAQHF

V: TRBV4-2
size: medium-sized
CDR3: CASSPGQGDTRELFF

V: TRBV30
size: NA
CDR3: CAWSANPNTEAFF

V: TRBV28
size: NA
CDR3: CASRLTRDRYLQETQYF

V: TRBV7-9
size: NA
CDR3: CASSFWGAGHQETQYF

V: TRBV11-3
size: once
CDR3: CASSPGGGSNEQYF

V: TRBV18
size: NA
CDR3: CASSRAGGEAETQYF

V: TRBV7-2
size: NA
CDR3: CASSLAGRIEGGELFF